A single TCR beta chain is shown here with its context. The germline V gene has CDR1 SNHLY and CDR2 FYNNEI. Losses at the gene ends were 3 bases for V and 2 bases for J; bases not matched to a gene: 8. This CDR3 is 16 amino acids long. Method: immunoSEQ multiplex PCR; TCRdb's copy keeps in-frame clones and lacks some. The table lists about 90,000 clones, approximately 93% of them singletons. This specimen comes from a study of Tregs in tolerant kidney transplant recipients. Mixed chimerism was transient after nonmyeloablative marrow transplants from related graft donors. Sequenced here: CD4+ T cells from blood (PBMCs), sampled 12 months after the transplant. The chain employs TRBV2 and TRBJ2-3; 7 bases agree with TRBD2. The receptor was isolated from a human patient who received a combined kidney and bone marrow transplant. Some T cells may be supplied by the graft donor. CDR3 DNA: TGTGCCAGCAGTGAGATTAGTGGGGGGGACACAGATACGCAGTATTTT. It translates to CASSEISGGDTDTQYF.